This T cell receptor (beta chain) comes out of a study of siplizumab effects on memory and regulatory T cells. Some clones are missing from TCRdb's copy, which holds only in-frame ones; the method was immunoSEQ multiplex PCR. The sample yields about 100,000 clones, 80% to 95% seen once. V dropped 1 base and J dropped 2; count of bases not matched to a gene: 7. The CDR3 spans 16 residues. Germline V gene lookup returns CDR1 MGHRA and CDR2 YSYEKL. The TCR sequence derives from a human donor in good health. Some clones in this sample may be carry-over from other donors' samples. The chain employs TRBV4-1 and TRBJ2-7; 8 nucleotides match TRBD2. Sequences were obtained from CD4+ T cells sorted from blood. The CDR3 region is CASSQGGAAGAYEQYF. CDR3 coding DNA: TGCGCCAGCAGCCAAGGTGGGGCAGCGGGAGCCTACGAGCAGTACTTC.